The present TCR beta chain was sequenced within a study of circulating tumor DNA in untreated peripheral T-cell lymphoma. This tumor tissue came from a pretreatment baseline collection. In regard to this clone: Its target is unknown.

Assay used: immunoSEQ multiplex PCR; TCRdb lists only in-frame clones, some missing. The data hold about 5,000 clones, with under 80% observed a single time. General study results and limits: In approximately 74% of patients, tumor-specific clonotypes were identified.

The V end lost 6 bases, the J end lost 3 bases, and 12 bases lay between the germline ends. This CDR3 spans 13 amino acids. Looked up from germline, CDR1 is MRHNA and CDR2 is SNTAGT. This chain joins TRBV6-4 and TRBJ2-7; possible D gene TRBD2, 5 bases. This receptor was obtained from a human donor with peripheral T-cell lymphoma. Sequenced material: tumor tissue. The CDR3 sequence: CASRFLASYEQYF. CDR3 DNA: TGTGCCAGCAGATTTCTAGCAAGCTACGAGCAGTACTTC.